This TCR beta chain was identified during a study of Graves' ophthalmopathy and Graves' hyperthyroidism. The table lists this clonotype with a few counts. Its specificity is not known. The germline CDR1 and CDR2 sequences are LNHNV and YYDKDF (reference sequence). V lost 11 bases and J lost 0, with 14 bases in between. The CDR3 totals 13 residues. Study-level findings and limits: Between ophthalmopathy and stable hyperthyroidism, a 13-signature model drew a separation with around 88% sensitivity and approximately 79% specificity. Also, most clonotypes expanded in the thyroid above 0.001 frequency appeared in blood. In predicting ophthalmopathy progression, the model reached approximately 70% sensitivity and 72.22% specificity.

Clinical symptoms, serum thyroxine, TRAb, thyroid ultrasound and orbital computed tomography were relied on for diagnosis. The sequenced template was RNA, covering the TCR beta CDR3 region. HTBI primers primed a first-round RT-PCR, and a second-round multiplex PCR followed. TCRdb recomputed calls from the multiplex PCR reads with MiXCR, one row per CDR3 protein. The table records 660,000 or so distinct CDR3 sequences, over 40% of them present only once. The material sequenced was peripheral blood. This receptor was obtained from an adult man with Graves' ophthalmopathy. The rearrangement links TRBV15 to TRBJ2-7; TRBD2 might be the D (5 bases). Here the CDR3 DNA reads TGTGCCTGGAGTGCGGGCCACTCCTACGAGCAGTACTTC. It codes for CAWSAGHSYEQYF.